The rows below give T cell receptor beta chains drawn from one sample of a study of T-cell memory formation after mild COVID-19. TCRdb used MiXCR to reprocess the 5' RACE reads, holding one entry per CDR3 protein. The sample lists just over 50,000 distinct CDR3 sequences; 9.3% were seen once. Source material: PBMCs or a T cell subset sorted from them (not recorded which). The receptors here all came from an adult woman who had mild COVID-19 (a few samples of this study predate the infection). Cell type and time point are not known. Both conserved end residues are part of each CDR3. Some rows have no size entry. The others give once, few or many, or a class for an expanded clone.

v_call	clone_size	j_call	cdr3_aa
TRBV7-9	-	TRBJ2-5	CASSPPIRRGRETQYF
TRBV4-1	many	TRBJ1-1	CASSTSYRAPGLNTEAFF
TRBV7-8	-	TRBJ2-7	CASSSRGRYEQYF
TRBV7-7	many	TRBJ2-5	CASSVSPSGQETQYF
TRBV12-3/TRBV12-4	many	TRBJ2-1	CASSLLAGGPNNEQFF
TRBV12-5	few	TRBJ1-2	CASGPSRGGQGKLYGYTF
TRBV4-2	many	TRBJ2-2	CASSQDQGNTGELFF
TRBV6-5	-	TRBJ2-5	CARRKGIWRGVEGETPYF
TRBV20-1	few	TRBJ2-7	CSARGQGNFYEQYF
TRBV19	many	TRBJ1-4	CASSDRSSGEKLFF
TRBV6-4	-	TRBJ2-1	CASSDFRLAEQFF
TRBV9	many	TRBJ2-5	CASSVDSGWGTQYF
TRBV6-2/TRBV6-3	many	TRBJ2-7	CASSGRAYEQYF
TRBV12-3/TRBV12-4	few	TRBJ2-4	CASSFAGGLAKNIQYF
TRBV4-2	many	TRBJ2-7	CASSYRLGGTGSTYEQYF
TRBV24-1	-	TRBJ2-1	CATSDISGRYNEQFF
TRBV4-1	large	TRBJ2-2	CASSQDLEYTGELFF
TRBV5-6	-	TRBJ1-2	CASSSPSGGPLSGYTF
TRBV24-1	-	TRBJ2-1	CATSDWGREGSYNEQFF
TRBV29-1	-	TRBJ1-5	CSAGAGASQPQHF
TRBV3-1	medium-sized	TRBJ2-7	CASSQPGQGAYEQYF
TRBV20-1	-	TRBJ1-1	CSARSGAGTEAFF
TRBV30	few	TRBJ2-1	CAWSTQRRLLYNEQFF
TRBV20-1	-	TRBJ1-6	CSARDLGGNYNSPLHF
TRBV12-3/TRBV12-4	-	TRBJ1-5	CASSSAQGRWGNQPQHF
TRBV20-1	few	TRBJ2-5	CSARVGAGETTQYF
TRBV7-8	few	TRBJ2-1	CASSLVTVRDEQFF
TRBV14	few	TRBJ2-7	CASSPLGTSYEQYF
TRBV7-2	few	TRBJ2-1	CASSFGQKYNEQFF
TRBV6-5	few	TRBJ2-7	CASRRTGPYEQYF
TRBV28	-	TRBJ2-2	CASSFGGSLTGELFF
TRBV29-1	-	TRBJ1-1	CSVGDQVGSEAFF